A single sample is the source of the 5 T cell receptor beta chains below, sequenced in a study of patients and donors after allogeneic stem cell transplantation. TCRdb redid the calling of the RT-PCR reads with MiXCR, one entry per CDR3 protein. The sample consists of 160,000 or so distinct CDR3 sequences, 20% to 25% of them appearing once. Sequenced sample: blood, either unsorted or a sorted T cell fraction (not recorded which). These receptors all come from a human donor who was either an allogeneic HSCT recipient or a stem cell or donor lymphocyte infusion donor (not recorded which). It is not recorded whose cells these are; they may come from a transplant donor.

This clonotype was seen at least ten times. This CDR3 is CASSPGQTLNSPLHF. The DNA for the CDR3 is TGCGCCAGCAGCCCGGGACAGACTTTGAATTCACCCCTCCACTTT. The V gene is TRBV5-1, the J gene TRBJ1-6, with 7 bases matching TRBD1. This CDR3 has 15 amino acids. The J segment lost 7 bases and the V segment lost 4 bases, leaving 8 bases of the junction unmatched. Germline loops: CDR1 SGHRS, CDR2 YFSETQ.

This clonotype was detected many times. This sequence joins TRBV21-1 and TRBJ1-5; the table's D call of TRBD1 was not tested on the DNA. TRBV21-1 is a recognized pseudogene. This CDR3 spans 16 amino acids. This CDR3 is CASSERGRVCNQPQHF. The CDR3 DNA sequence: TGTGCCAGCAGCGAGAGGGGCAGGGTATGCAATCAGCCCCAGCATTTT.

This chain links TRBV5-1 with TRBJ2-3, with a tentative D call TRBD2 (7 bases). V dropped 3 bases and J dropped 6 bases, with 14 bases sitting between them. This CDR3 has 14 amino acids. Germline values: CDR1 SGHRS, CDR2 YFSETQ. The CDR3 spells CASSYAGGLDTQYF. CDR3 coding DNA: TGCGCCAGCAGCTATGCCGGGGGGCTGGATACGCAGTATTTT.

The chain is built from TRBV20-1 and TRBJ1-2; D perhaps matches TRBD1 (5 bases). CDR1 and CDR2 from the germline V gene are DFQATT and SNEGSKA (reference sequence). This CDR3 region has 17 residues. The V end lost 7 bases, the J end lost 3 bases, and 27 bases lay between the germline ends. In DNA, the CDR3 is TGCAGTGTCATCTCGGGTCTTGGGGGGAGAGGGGACTATGGCTACACCTTC. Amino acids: CSVISGLGGRGDYGYTF.

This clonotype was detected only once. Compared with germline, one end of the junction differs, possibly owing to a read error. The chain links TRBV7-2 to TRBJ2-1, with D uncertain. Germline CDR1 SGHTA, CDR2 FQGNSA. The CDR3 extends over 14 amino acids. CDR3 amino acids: CASSFRPSFNEQFF. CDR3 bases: TGTGCCAGCAGTTTCCGGCCCTCCTTCAATGAGCAGTTCTTC.